Each of the 27 T cell receptor beta chains below was sequenced from the same sample in a study of blood T cells in healthy people across ages. Next came a second PCR, run for about 7 to 12 cycles, which used a sample-barcoded 5' primer along with a J-beta primer mix. TCRdb used MiXCR to reprocess the 5' RACE reads, holding one entry per CDR3 protein. The sample lists fewer than 950,000 distinct CDR3 sequences; under 40% were seen once. The source material was blood. All receptors derive from a man between 18 and 29 years old in good health.

This clonotype was detected a few times. CDR3 coding DNA: TGTGCCACCAGTGAATCGATACCCGGGAATGAGCAGTTCTTC. Translated: CATSESIPGNEQFF. The gene calls are TRBV24-1 and TRBJ2-1, with D unresolved. This CDR3 spans 14 amino acids. Trimming left V 4 bases short and J 7 bases short, with 13 bases between. In germline, CDR1 is KGHDR, CDR2 SFDVKD.

The V and J genes are TRBV5-1 and TRBJ1-5; no clear D gene. This CDR3 is 13 amino acids long. V was shortened by 4 bases and J by 5 bases, with 10 bases between the two germline ends. The germline CDR1 and CDR2 sequences are SGHRS and YFSETQ. The CDR3 nucleotides read TGCGCCAGCAGCGTGGGCGGAGATCAGCCCCAGCATTTT. It translates to CASSVGGDQPQHF.

This clonotype was counted ten times or more. V usage is TRBV7-2 and J usage is TRBJ2-1; 7 nucleotides line up with TRBD1. Per germline, CDR1 SGHTA and CDR2 FQGNSA. Trimming at V came to 2 bases and at J to 6 bases, leaving 7 bases not matched to a gene. This CDR3 is 15 amino acids long. This CDR3 is CASSLQGVGSNEQFF. DNA for the CDR3: TGTGCCAGCAGCTTACAGGGGGTGGGTAGCAATGAGCAGTTCTTC. Filled out from reference TRBV7-2 and TRBJ2-1, the complete variable domain reads GAGVSQSPSNKVTEKGKDVELRCDPISGHTALYWYRQSLGQGLEFLIYFQGNSAPDKSGLPSDRFSAERTGGSVSTLTIQRTQQEDSAVYLCASSLQGVGSNEQFFGPGTRLTVL.

This clonotype was observed many times. The V and J genes are TRBV12-3 or TRBV12-4 and TRBJ2-3; D not resolved. Trimming removed 1 base from V and 2 bases from J, with 10 bases in between. The CDR3 is made up of 15 amino acids. The CDR3 region is CASSLESAPTDTQYF. CDR3 in DNA: TGTGCCAGCAGTTTAGAGTCAGCCCCCACAGATACGCAGTATTTT.

The V and J genes are TRBV12-3 or TRBV12-4 and TRBJ2-7; D call uncertain. V dropped 7 bases and J dropped 3 bases, with 13 bases sitting between them. CDR3 length: 13 amino acids. DNA of the CDR3: TGTGCCAGCAATACGGGCCCCCACTACGAGCAGTACTTC. Translation gives CASNTGPHYEQYF.

This chain links TRBV18 with TRBJ2-1, with unresolved D. Per the germline V gene, CDR1 is KGHSH and CDR2 is LQKENI. The CDR3 is 12 residues long. V lost 6 bases and J 8 bases, leaving 11 bases between the germline ends. Written as DNA, the CDR3 is TGTGCCAGCTCCCGAGGCGACGATGAGCAGTTCTTC. Its translation is CASSRGDDEQFF.

This sequence joins TRBV5-1 and TRBJ2-1; D not certain. This CDR3 comprises 14 residues. The V end lost 4 bases, the J end lost 8 bases, and 16 bases lay between the germline ends. CDR1 and CDR2 (germline): SGHRS, YFSETQ. In DNA form, the CDR3 reads TGCGCCAGCAGCGTGGCCCTGGGCGAGGATGAGCAGTTCTTC. Translation gives CASSVALGEDEQFF.

This clonotype was detected a few times. This sequence joins TRBV29-1 and TRBJ1-2, with 7 positions matching TRBD1. V dropped 3 bases and J dropped 4; count of bases not matched to a gene: 5. Germline values: CDR1 SQVTM, CDR2 ANQGSEA. This CDR3 has 13 amino acids. As DNA, the CDR3 is TGCAGCGTTGAGGGACAGCTTTTCTATGGCTACACCTTC. Encoded protein: CSVEGQLFYGYTF. The variable domain in full, completed from reference TRBV29-1 and TRBJ1-2, reads SAVISQKPSRDICQRGTSLTIQCQVDSQVTMMFWYRQQPGQSLTLIATANQGSEATYESGFVIDKFPISRPNLTFSTLTVSNMSPEDSSIYLCSVEGQLFYGYTFGSGTRLTVV.

This sequence joins TRBV6-5 and TRBJ2-5, with D unresolved. V was cut by 6 bases and J by 0 bases, with 17 bases left in between. Per germline, CDR1 MNHEY and CDR2 SVGAGI. There are 16 residues in the CDR3. The CDR3 sequence: CASSQGFGAYQETQYF. CDR3 bases: TGTGCCAGCAGCCAAGGGTTCGGAGCGTACCAAGAGACCCAGTACTTC.

The rearrangement links TRBV7-2 to TRBJ2-5, with D perhaps TRBD1 or TRBD2 (5 bases each). The CDR3 loop spans 14 amino acids. With 6 bases removed from V and 6 bases from J, the gap between germline ends came to 17 bases. The germline V gene encodes CDR1 SGHTA and CDR2 FQGNSA. This CDR3 is CASSSGTWHKTQYF. As DNA, the CDR3 is TGTGCCAGCAGTTCAGGGACCTGGCACAAGACCCAGTACTTC.

DNA for the CDR3: TGTGCCAGCGGCGTGACTAGCGGTGTACGTGAGCAGTTCTTC. It yields the protein CASGVTSGVREQFF. The V and J genes are TRBV7-3 and TRBJ2-1, with 9 bases lining up with TRBD2. Trimming cost V 8 bases and J 9 bases; bases outside gene matches: 11. The germline V gene has CDR1 SGHTA and CDR2 FQGTGA. The CDR3 is made up of 14 amino acids.

This clonotype was observed at least ten times. The CDR3 loop reads CSARDGAGVTYNEQFF. CDR3 sequence (DNA): TGCAGTGCTAGAGATGGAGCGGGGGTGACCTACAATGAGCAGTTCTTC. This sequence joins TRBV20-1 and TRBJ2-1; TRBD2 matches at 8 bases. V dropped 0 bases and J dropped 2; count of bases not matched to a gene: 6. This CDR3 region has 16 residues. The germline V gene has CDR1 DFQATT and CDR2 SNEGSKA (reference sequence).

The chain combines TRBV10-3 with TRBJ1-1, with TRBD1 matching 8 bases. This CDR3 comprises 11 residues. Germline CDR1 is ENHRY and CDR2 is SYGVKD. Trimming at V came to 10 bases and at J to 11 bases, leaving 9 bases not matched to a gene. The CDR3 loop reads CATNRGGEAFF. CDR3 DNA sequence: TGTGCCACCAACAGGGGGGGTGAGGCTTTCTTT.

This clonotype was recorded a few times. This chain uses TRBV30 with TRBJ1-1; D call uncertain. Trimming took 0 bases from V and 2 from J, leaving 10 bases between them. The CDR3 has 14 amino acids. Germline assignment: CDR1 GTSNPN and CDR2 SVGIG (reference sequence). CDR3 sequence: CAWSVRALNTEAFF. The CDR3 coding sequence is TGTGCCTGGAGTGTAAGAGCATTAAACACTGAAGCTTTCTTT.

This chain connects TRBV7-8 to TRBJ1-1, with D hard to call. Per the germline V gene, CDR1 is SGHVS and CDR2 is FQNEAQ. The V gene lost 5 bases and the J gene lost 6 bases, with 16 bases spanning the gap. The CDR3 sequence is 14 residues long. CDR3 sequence reads: CASSLRTREAEAFF. The CDR3 region has the DNA TGTGCCAGCAGCCTACGGACCCGGGAAGCTGAAGCTTTCTTT.

A remark on this clonotype: This may be a read error: a much more frequent sequence differs by one nucleotide. V usage is TRBV5-1 and J usage is TRBJ2-1; D might be TRBD1 or TRBD2, each matching 5 bases. The CDR3 loop spans 15 amino acids. V was clipped by 3 bases and J by 6 bases, with 16 bases between them. Germline CDR1 reads SGHRS; CDR2 reads YFSETQ. This chain's CDR3 is CASSWEGTSSNEQFF. The CDR3 DNA reads as TGCGCCAGCAGCTGGGAAGGGACGAGTTCCAATGAGCAGTTCTTC. The full variable domain, completed using reference TRBV5-1 and TRBJ2-1, is KAGVTQTPRYLIKTRGQQVTLSCSPISGHRSVSWYQQTPGQGLQFLFEYFSETQRNKGNFPGRFSGRQFSNSRSEMNVSTLELGDSALYLCASSWEGTSSNEQFFGPGTRLTVL.

This clonotype was counted between two and nine times. J is TRBJ1-2 and V is TRBV7-9; possible D gene TRBD1, 5 bases. The length of the CDR3 is 15 residues. Germline V gives CDR1 SEHNR, CDR2 FQNEAQ (reference sequence). V was pared by 5 bases and J by 3 bases, with 16 bases between. The CDR3 nucleotides read TGTGCCAGCAGCAAGACAGTCCTACTCGACTATGGCTACACCTTC. It specifies CASSKTVLLDYGYTF.

A note on this clonotype: One base away lies a much larger clone, so this may be a sequencing read error. The chain links TRBV28 to TRBJ2-3; TRBD2 agrees at 12 bases. Trimming at V came to 10 bases and at J to 0 bases, leaving 8 bases not matched to a gene. Germline lookup yields CDR1 MDHEN and CDR2 SYDVKM. The CDR3 is 16 amino acids. CDR3 in DNA: TGTGCCAACAGCAATCTAGCGGGGGGGAGCACAGATACGCAGTATTTT. Encoded protein: CANSNLAGGSTDTQYF.

The chain combines TRBV7-3 with TRBJ2-5, with 10 bases aligning to TRBD1. The CDR3 extends over 16 amino acids. Germline CDR1 and CDR2: SGHTA and FQGTGA. J lost 1 base, V lost 5 bases, and 7 bases had no gene match. The CDR3: CASSTGTGVFQETQYF. The CDR3 DNA reads as TGTGCCAGCAGCACCGGGACAGGGGTTTTCCAAGAGACCCAGTACTTC.

The chain is built from TRBV7-3 and TRBJ2-2; D may be TRBD1 or TRBD2 (5 bases each). With 5 bases removed from V and 0 bases from J, the gap between germline ends came to 22 bases. This CDR3 region has 19 residues. Germline values: CDR1 SGHTA, CDR2 FQGTGA. CDR3: CASSRFVRSGQPNTGELFF. Here the CDR3 DNA reads TGTGCCAGCAGCCGCTTCGTTAGAAGCGGACAACCGAACACCGGGGAGCTGTTTTTT.

As DNA, the CDR3 is TGCAGTGCTAGAGGGGACAGGGGGCGGACCGGGGAGCTGTTTTTT. This translates into CSARGDRGRTGELFF. V usage is TRBV20-1 and J usage is TRBJ2-2; 12 bases line up with TRBD1. Germline-derived CDR1 and CDR2 are DFQATT and SNEGSKA (reference sequence). The CDR3 is made up of 15 amino acids. V was clipped by 1 base and J by 5 bases; unmatched bases: 2.

The chain recombines TRBV12-3 or TRBV12-4 with TRBJ2-5; 9 nucleotides agree with TRBD2. V dropped 7 bases and J dropped 5; count of bases not matched to a gene: 14. The CDR3 sequence is 16 residues long. CDR3 sequence reads: CASTLGASGKRETQYF. The CDR3 coding sequence is TGTGCCAGCACCCTCGGGGCTAGCGGGAAACGGGAGACCCAGTACTTC.

Of note for this clonotype: A much larger clone sits a single nucleotide away, making a read error possible. The chain employs TRBV5-5 and TRBJ2-1; the D is unclear. This CDR3 is 15 amino acids long. CDR1 SGHKS and CDR2 YYEKEE come from the germline V gene (reference sequence). CDR3 nucleotides: TGTGCCGGCAGCTTCGAGGCCTACTGGGGTAATGAGCAGTTCTTC. Protein sequence: CAGSFEAYWGNEQFF.

The chain uses TRBV12-3 or TRBV12-4 and TRBJ2-1, with 9 bases identical to TRBD1. Trimming took 6 bases from V and 1 from J; bases not matched to a gene: 7. This CDR3 has 16 residues. The CDR3 DNA reads as TGTGCCAGCAGCTCCCGACAGGGGGTATCCTACAATGAGCAGTTCTTC. Protein: CASSSRQGVSYNEQFF.

The V gene is TRBV7-2, the J gene TRBJ2-7; TRBD2 might be the D (5 bases). V lost 0 bases and J lost 5, with 11 bases in between. CDR1 and CDR2 (germline): SGHTA, FQGNSA. The CDR3 has 14 residues. CDR3 DNA: TGTGCCAGCAGCTTAGCGCCGGGGAGCCACGAGCAGTACTTC. Its protein is CASSLAPGSHEQYF.

The chain is built from TRBV20-1 and TRBJ1-1, with TRBD1 as a possible D gene (6 bases). The germline V gene encodes CDR1 DFQATT and CDR2 SNEGSKA (reference sequence). The length of the CDR3 is 15 residues. Trimming stripped 1 base from V and 5 bases from J, with 17 bases between. The CDR3: CSARGLRGVGTEAFF. The CDR3 DNA is TGCAGTGCTAGAGGTCTCAGGGGAGTAGGGACTGAAGCTTTCTTT.

This clonotype was detected many times. This chain uses TRBV4-1 with TRBJ2-3, with a possible D match to TRBD2 (5 bases). V was cut by 1 base and J by 2 bases, with 7 bases left in between. CDR1 is MGHRA and CDR2 is YSYEKL in the germline V gene. The CDR3 is made up of 14 amino acids. CDR3 bases: TGCGCCAGCAGCCAAGCGGGGTTCACAGATACGCAGTATTTT. Encoded protein: CASSQAGFTDTQYF.